At least ten counts were recorded for the clone carrying this TCR beta chain. What it recognizes is unknown. This CDR3 is 17 amino acids long. From germline, CDR1 is LGHNA and CDR2 YSLEER. V shed 6 bases and J 2 bases; nucleotides not matched to a gene: 9. Unique molecular identifiers were affixed to single, distinct cDNA molecules. TCRdb analysed the 5' RACE reads with MiXCR anew, one entry per CDR3 protein. In the table there are some 36,000 distinct CDR3 sequences, under 7% of which are singletons. This record belongs to a study of early T cells in non-severe SARS-CoV-2 infection. Background on the study: The study sequenced bulk RNA from unsorted whole blood, with chains unpaired. Study-wide results and caveats: Sequences matched to VDJdb favored anti-spike CD8 responses, while private and CD4 specificities were missed.

The TCR was taken from an adult who was a healthcare worker with PCR-confirmed SARS-CoV-2 infection or an uninfected control (not recorded which). This chain links TRBV4-3 with TRBJ2-5; 13 nucleotides agree with TRBD2. The specimen comprised whole blood, sampled at baseline. The CDR3, as DNA: TGCGCCAGCAGTCTGGGACTAGCGGGACCGGGACAAGAGACCCAGTACTTC. Its translation is CASSLGLAGPGQETQYF.